The clone carrying this TCR beta chain has a count of ten or more. Its matching antigen is unknown. The data were taken from a study of neurological immune-mediated disorders. Study-wide results and limits: Private repertoires in all groups were suggested by the absence of shared CDR3 amino acid sequences among expanded clones across subjects. Patients with HTLV-1-associated myelopathy showed the most TCR clonal expansion. Those with multiple sclerosis showed the least, falling below healthy controls.

The time point was: technical triplicate 3. Some 1 million sorted CD4+ or CD8+ T cells made each library. The V segment lost 1 base and the J segment 4 bases; nucleotides outside the gene matches: 7. The germline V gene encodes CDR1 DFQATT and CDR2 SNEGSKA (reference sequence). The CDR3 is 16 residues long. Template-switch 5'RACE cDNA synthesis added a 10-nucleotide unique molecular identifier. TCRdb itself ran the 5' RACE reads through MiXCR, one entry per CDR3 protein. The sample shows about 31,000 distinct CDR3 sequences, about a sixth of them seen only once. The sequence derives from a female donor with HTLV-1-associated myelopathy (HAM/TSP). The J gene is TRBJ2-4, the V gene TRBV20-1; 10 positions agree with TRBD2. Sequenced input: CD4+ T cells from blood. Written as DNA, the CDR3 is TGCAGTGCTAGAGTAGCTAGCGGGGGTAGGAAAAACATTCAGTACTTC. As protein: CSARVASGGRKNIQYF.